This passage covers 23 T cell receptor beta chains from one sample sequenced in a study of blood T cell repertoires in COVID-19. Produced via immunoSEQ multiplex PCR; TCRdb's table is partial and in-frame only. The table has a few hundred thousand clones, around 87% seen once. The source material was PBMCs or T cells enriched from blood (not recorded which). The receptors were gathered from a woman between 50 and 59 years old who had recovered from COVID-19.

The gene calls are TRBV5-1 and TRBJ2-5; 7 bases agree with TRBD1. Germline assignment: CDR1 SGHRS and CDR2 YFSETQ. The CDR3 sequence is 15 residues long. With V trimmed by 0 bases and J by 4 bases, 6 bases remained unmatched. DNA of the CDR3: TGCGCCAGCAGCTTGGGACAGGGCGGAGGAGAGACCCAGTACTTC. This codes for CASSLGQGGGETQYF.

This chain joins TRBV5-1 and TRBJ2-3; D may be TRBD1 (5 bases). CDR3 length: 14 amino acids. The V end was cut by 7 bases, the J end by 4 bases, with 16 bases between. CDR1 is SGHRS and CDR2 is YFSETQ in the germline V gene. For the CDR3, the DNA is TGCGCCAGCTACGAAGGGGTAGTGGCAGATACGCAGTATTTT. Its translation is CASYEGVVADTQYF. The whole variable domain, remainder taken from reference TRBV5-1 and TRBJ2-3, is KAGVTQTPRYLIKTRGQQVTLSCSPISGHRSVSWYQQTPGQGLQFLFEYFSETQRNKGNFPGRFSGRQFSNSRSEMNVSTLELGDSALYLCASYEGVVADTQYFGPGTRLTVL.

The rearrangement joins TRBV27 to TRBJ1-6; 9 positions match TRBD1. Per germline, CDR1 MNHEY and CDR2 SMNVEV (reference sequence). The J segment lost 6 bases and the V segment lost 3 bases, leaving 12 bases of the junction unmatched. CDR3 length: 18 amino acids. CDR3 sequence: CASSLLGDRARANSPLHF. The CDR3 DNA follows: TGTGCCAGCAGTTTGTTGGGGGACAGGGCTAGGGCTAATTCACCCCTCCACTTT.

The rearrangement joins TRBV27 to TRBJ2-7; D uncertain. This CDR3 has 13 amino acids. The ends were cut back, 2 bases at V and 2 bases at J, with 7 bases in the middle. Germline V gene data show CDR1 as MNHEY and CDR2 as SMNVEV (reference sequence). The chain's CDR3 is CASSLRVPYEQYF. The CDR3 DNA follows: TGTGCCAGCAGTTTACGCGTCCCCTACGAGCAGTACTTC.

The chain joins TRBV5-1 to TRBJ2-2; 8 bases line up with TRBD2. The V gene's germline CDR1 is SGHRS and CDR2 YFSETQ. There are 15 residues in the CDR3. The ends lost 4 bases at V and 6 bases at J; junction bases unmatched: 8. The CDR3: CASSGSGGLAGELFF. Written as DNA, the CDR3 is TGCGCCAGCAGCGGAAGCGGGGGTTTAGCCGGGGAGCTGTTTTTT.

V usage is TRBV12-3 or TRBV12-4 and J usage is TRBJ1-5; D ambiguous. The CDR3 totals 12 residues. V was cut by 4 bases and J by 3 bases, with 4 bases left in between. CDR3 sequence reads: CASSSNNQPQHF. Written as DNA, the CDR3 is TGTGCCAGCAGTTCAAACAATCAGCCCCAGCATTTT.

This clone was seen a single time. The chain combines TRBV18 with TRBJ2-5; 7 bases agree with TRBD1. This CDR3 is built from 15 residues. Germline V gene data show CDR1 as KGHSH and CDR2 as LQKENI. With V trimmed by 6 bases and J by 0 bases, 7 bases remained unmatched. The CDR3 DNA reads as TGTGCCAGCTCCCCAGAAGGGGGCCACCAAGAGACCCAGTACTTC. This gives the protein CASSPEGGHQETQYF. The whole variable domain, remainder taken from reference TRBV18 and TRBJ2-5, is NAGVMQNPRHLVRRRGQEARLRCSPMKGHSHVYWYRQLPEEGLKFMVYLQKENIIDESGMPKERFSAEFPKEGPSILRIQQVVRGDSAAYFCASSPEGGHQETQYFGPGTRLLVL.

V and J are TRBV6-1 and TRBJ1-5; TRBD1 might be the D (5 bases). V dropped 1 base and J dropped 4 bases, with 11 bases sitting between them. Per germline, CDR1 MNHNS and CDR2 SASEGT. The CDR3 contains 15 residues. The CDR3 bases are TGTGCCAGCAGTGAAGTCCAGGGAAGTAATCAGCCCCAGCATTTT. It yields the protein CASSEVQGSNQPQHF.

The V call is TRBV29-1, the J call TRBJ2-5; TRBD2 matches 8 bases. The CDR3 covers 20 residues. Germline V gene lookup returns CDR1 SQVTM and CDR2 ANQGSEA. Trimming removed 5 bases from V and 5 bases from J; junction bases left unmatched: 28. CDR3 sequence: CSVFRRAGLGTSRYGETQYF. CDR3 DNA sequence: TGCAGCGTTTTTCGACGAGCGGGACTAGGTACATCGAGGTATGGGGAGACCCAGTACTTC.

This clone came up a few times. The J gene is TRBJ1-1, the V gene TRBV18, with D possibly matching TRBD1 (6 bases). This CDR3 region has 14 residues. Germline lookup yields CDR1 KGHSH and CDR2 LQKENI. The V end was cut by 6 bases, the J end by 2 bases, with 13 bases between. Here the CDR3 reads CASSRDTGNTEAFF. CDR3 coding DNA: TGTGCCAGCTCCCGGGACACGGGAAACACTGAAGCTTTCTTT.

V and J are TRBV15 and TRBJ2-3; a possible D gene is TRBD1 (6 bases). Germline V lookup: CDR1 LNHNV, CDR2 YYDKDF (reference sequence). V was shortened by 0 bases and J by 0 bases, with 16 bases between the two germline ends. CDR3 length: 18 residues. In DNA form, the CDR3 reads TGTGCCACCAGCAGAGATACGCAGGGGTCTTCTAGCACAGATACGCAGTATTTT. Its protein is CATSRDTQGSSSTDTQYF.

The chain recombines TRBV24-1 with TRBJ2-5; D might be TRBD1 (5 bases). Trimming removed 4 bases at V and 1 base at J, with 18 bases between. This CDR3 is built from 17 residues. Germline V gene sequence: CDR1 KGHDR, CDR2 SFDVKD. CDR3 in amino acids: CATSDPGKTGVQETQYF. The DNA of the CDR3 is TGTGCCACCAGTGACCCAGGGAAGACTGGGGTCCAAGAGACCCAGTACTTC.

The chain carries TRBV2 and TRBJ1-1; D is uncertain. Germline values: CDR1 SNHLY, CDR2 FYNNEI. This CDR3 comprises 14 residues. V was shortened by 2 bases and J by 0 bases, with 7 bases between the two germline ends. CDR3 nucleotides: TGTGCCAGCAGTGAACTTCCCGTGAACACTGAAGCTTTCTTT. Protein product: CASSELPVNTEAFF.

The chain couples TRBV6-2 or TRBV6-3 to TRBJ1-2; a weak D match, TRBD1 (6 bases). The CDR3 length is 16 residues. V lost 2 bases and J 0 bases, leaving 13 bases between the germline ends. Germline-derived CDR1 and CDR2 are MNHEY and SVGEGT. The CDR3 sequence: CASSYPNGQSNYGYTF. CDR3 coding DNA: TGTGCCAGCAGTTACCCAAATGGACAGTCTAACTATGGCTACACCTTC.

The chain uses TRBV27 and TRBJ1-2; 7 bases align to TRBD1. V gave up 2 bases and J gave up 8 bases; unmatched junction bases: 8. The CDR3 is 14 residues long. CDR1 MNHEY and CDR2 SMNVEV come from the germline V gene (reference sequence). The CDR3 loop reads CASSLALGQAGYTF. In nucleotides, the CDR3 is TGTGCCAGCAGTTTAGCCCTAGGACAGGCGGGCTACACCTTC.

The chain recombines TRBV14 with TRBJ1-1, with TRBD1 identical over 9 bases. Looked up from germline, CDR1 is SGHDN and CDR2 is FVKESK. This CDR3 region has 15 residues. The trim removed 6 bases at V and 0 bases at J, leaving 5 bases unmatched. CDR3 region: CASRKWTGVNTEAFF. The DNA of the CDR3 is TGTGCCAGCAGAAAATGGACAGGGGTGAACACTGAAGCTTTCTTT.

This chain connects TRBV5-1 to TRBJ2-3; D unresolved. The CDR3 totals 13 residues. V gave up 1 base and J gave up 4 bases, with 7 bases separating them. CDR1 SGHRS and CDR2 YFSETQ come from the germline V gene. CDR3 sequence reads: CASSLLSSDTQYF. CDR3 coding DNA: TGCGCCAGCAGCTTGCTAAGCTCAGATACGCAGTATTTT.

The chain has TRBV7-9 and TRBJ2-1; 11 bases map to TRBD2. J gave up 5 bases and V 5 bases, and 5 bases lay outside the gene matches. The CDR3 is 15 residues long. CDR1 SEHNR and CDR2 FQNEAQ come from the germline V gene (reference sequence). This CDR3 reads CASSRLAGLNNEQFF. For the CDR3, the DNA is TGTGCCAGCAGCCGACTAGCGGGACTAAACAATGAGCAGTTCTTC.

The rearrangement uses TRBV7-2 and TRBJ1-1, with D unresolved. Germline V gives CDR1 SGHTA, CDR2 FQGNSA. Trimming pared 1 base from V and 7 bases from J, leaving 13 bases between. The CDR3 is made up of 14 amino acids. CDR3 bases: TGTGCCAGCAGCTTAGAAAGAGGGATAGGTGAAGCTTTCTTT. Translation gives CASSLERGIGEAFF.

In nucleotides, the CDR3 is TGTGCCAGCAGTGAACGGACTAGCGGTAATGAGCAGTTCTTC. Amino acid sequence: CASSERTSGNEQFF. The J gene is TRBJ2-1, the V gene TRBV2, with TRBD2 matching 10 bases. This CDR3 is built from 14 residues. Germline CDR1 is SNHLY and CDR2 is FYNNEI. Trimming at V came to 2 bases and at J to 7 bases, leaving 2 bases not matched to a gene.

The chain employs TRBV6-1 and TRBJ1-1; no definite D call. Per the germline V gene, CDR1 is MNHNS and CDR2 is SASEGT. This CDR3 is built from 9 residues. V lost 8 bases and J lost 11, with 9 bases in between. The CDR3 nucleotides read TGTGCCAGCGCTCCCCAGGCTTTCTTT. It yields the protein CASAPQAFF.

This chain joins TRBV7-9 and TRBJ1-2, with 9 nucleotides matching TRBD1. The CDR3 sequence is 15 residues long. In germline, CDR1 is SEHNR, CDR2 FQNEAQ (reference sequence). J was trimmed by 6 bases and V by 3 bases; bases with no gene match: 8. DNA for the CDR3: TGTGCCAGCAGCTTCTGGGACAGGGCAATCCATGGCTACACCTTC. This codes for CASSFWDRAIHGYTF.

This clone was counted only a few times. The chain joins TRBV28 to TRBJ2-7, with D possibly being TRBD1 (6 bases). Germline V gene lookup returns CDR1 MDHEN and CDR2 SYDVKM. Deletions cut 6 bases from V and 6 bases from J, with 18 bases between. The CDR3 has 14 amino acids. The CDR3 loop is CASSTGYYKGEQYF. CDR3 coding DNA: TGTGCCAGCAGCACAGGGTATTATAAGGGCGAGCAGTACTTC.